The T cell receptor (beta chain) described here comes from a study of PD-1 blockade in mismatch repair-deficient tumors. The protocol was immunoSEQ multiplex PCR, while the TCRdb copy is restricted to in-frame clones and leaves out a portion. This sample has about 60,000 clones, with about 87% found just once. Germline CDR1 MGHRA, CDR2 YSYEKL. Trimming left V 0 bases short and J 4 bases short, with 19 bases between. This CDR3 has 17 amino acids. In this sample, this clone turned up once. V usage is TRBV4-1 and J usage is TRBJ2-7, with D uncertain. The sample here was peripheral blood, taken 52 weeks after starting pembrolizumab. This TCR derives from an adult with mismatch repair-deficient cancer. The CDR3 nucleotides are TGCGCCAGCAGCCAAGAAGGTCCAACCTCTCTGAGATACGAGCAGTACTTC. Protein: CASSQEGPTSLRYEQYF.